This record covers a single TCR beta chain. A much larger clone lies one base from this, so it may be a read error. Here the CDR3 omits its conserved ending phenylalanine or tryptophan, so a read error is the likely source. The sample comes from a study of identical twins. CDR3 size: 15 residues. Germline trimming cut 1 base from V and 4 bases from J; bases unmatched to any gene: 4. Germline loops: CDR1 LGHDT, CDR2 YNNKEL (reference sequence). One entry per CDR3 protein, called by TCRdb with MiXCR from the 5' RACE reads. The table includes about 470,000 distinct CDR3 sequences, approximately 24% detected once. These sequences were also reported in another study, on T cells expressing NK-cell markers.

The TCR comes from a young woman in good health. The chain combines TRBV3-1 with TRBJ2-5; 9 positions agree with TRBD2. Source material: CD4+ T cells sorted from blood. The CDR3 protein is CASSQGNSGGETQYL. The CDR3 DNA sequence: TGTGCCAGCAGCCAAGGAAATAGCGGGGGAGAGACCCAGTACCTC.